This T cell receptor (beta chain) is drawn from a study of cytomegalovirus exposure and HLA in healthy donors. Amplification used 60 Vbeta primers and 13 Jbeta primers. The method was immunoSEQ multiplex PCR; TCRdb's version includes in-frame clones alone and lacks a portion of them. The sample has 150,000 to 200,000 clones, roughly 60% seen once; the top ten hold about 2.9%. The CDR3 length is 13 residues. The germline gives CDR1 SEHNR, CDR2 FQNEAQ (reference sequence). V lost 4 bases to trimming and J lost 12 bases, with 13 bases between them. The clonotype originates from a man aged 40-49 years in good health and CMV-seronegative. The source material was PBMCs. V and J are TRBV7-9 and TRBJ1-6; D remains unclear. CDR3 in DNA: TGTGCCAGCAGCTCTTTCCCGAGAGGACCCCTCCACTTT. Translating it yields CASSSFPRGPLHF.